A single sample gave rise to the 32 T cell receptor beta chains below, sequenced in a study of a mutant IDH1 vaccine in newly diagnosed glioma. Time point described: week 23, last vaccination. A 20-mer mutant IDH1 peptide at 300 ug was injected subcutaneously with topical imiquimod. Their antigens are not known. TCRdb's copy holds only in-frame clones and misses some; the assay was immunoSEQ multiplex PCR. The profile shows some 80,000 clones, about 85% of them singletons. The source was PBMCs, collected from a glioma patient whose treatment included an IDH1 peptide vaccine. These TCRs come from a woman aged 50 to 60 with glioma.

This chain uses TRBV7-2 with TRBJ2-1; 7 bases align to TRBD2. The CDR3 has 14 residues. From germline, CDR1 is SGHTA and CDR2 FQGNSA. After removal of 5 bases from V and 6 bases from J, the junction contained 7 bases not matched to a gene. The CDR3 DNA is TGTGCCAGCAGCCCACCGACTAGCCCCAATGAGCAGTTCTTC. It encodes CASSPPTSPNEQFF.

This chain uses TRBV19 with TRBJ2-1; the D is unclear. V was clipped by 2 bases and J by 7 bases, with 15 bases between them. CDR3 length equals 15 residues. Germline CDR1 reads LNHDA; CDR2 reads SQIVND (reference sequence). The DNA of the CDR3 is TGTGCCAGTAGTATAATCCATGACTCCCGGAATGAGCAGTTCTTC. It translates to CASSIIHDSRNEQFF.

This clone came up a few times. A junction end diverges from the germline sequence, so it may reflect a read error. V usage is TRBV28 and J usage is TRBJ2-7, with 11 bases lining up with TRBD2. This CDR3 region has 12 residues. CDR1 is MDHEN, CDR2 SYDVKM, per germline. CDR3 bases: TGTGCCAGCAGTGCATTCGGGACTAGCGGATCGTTC. Its protein product is CASSAFGTSGSF.

This chain connects TRBV6-1 to TRBJ2-2, with TRBD1 matching 10 bases. Germline loops: CDR1 MNHNS, CDR2 SASEGT. The CDR3 consists of 18 residues. V lost 4 bases and J lost 1; bases outside the gene matches: 9. CDR3 coding DNA: TGTGCCAGCAGTGGGGCCCCTGGGACAGGGGAGAACACCGGGGAGCTGTTTTTT. It is translated as CASSGAPGTGENTGELFF.

The V call is TRBV27, the J call TRBJ2-7; TRBD1 matches at 7 bases. This CDR3 contains 15 residues. Germline V CDR1 and CDR2: MNHEY, SMNVEV (reference sequence). The J segment lost 1 base and the V segment lost 5 bases, leaving 8 bases of the junction unmatched. This chain's CDR3 is CASSLTRTGSYEQYF. The CDR3 DNA follows: TGTGCCAGCAGTCTCACACGGACAGGATCCTACGAGCAGTACTTC.

V gene TRBV5-1 combines with J gene TRBJ2-7; 9 positions agree with TRBD1. The J segment lost 1 base and the V segment lost 3 bases, leaving 5 bases of the junction unmatched. The CDR3 has 15 amino acids. Germline V gene lookup returns CDR1 SGHRS and CDR2 YFSETQ. In nucleotides, the CDR3 is TGCGCCAGCAGCTCCGGGACAGGGCTATCCTACGAGCAGTACTTC. Protein product: CASSSGTGLSYEQYF.

The chain combines TRBV5-1 with TRBJ2-2; no definite D call. This CDR3 spans 15 amino acids. Trimming pared 4 bases from V and 3 bases from J, leaving 13 bases between. Germline CDR1 reads SGHRS; CDR2 reads YFSETQ. The CDR3 nucleotides are TGCGCCAGCAGCCAGGACCTCCGGGACACCGGGGAGCTGTTTTTT. Residues: CASSQDLRDTGELFF.

This rearrangement joins TRBV14 to TRBJ2-5; D not certain. Germline V gene sequence: CDR1 SGHDN, CDR2 FVKESK. The CDR3 is 11 amino acids. Deletions cut 4 bases from V and 2 bases from J, with 2 bases between. This CDR3 is CASSRQETQYF. As DNA, the CDR3 is TGTGCCAGCAGCCGACAAGAGACCCAGTACTTC.

V is TRBV6-5 and J is TRBJ1-5; no reliable D call. Germline assignment: CDR1 MNHEY and CDR2 SVGAGI. V was trimmed by 0 bases and J by 7 bases, leaving 7 bases between them. This CDR3 has 13 amino acids. CDR3 residues: CASSYSGLQPQHF. As DNA, the CDR3 is TGTGCCAGCAGTTACTCGGGTTTACAGCCCCAGCATTTT.

The chain links TRBV27 to TRBJ2-1; D remains ambiguous. V was pared by 7 bases and J by 5 bases, with 9 bases between. The length of the CDR3 is 12 residues. Germline assignment: CDR1 MNHEY and CDR2 SMNVEV (reference sequence). CDR3: CASKAVDNEQFF. The CDR3, as DNA: TGTGCCAGCAAGGCCGTCGACAATGAGCAGTTCTTC.

The chain employs TRBV30 and TRBJ2-1; D not resolved. Germline V CDR1 and CDR2: GTSNPN, SVGIG (reference sequence). The CDR3 contains 13 residues. The V end lost 5 bases, the J end lost 1 base, and 9 bases lay between the germline ends. CDR3 residues: CAWGIGSYNEQFF. As DNA, the CDR3 is TGTGCCTGGGGGATCGGGTCCTACAATGAGCAGTTCTTC.

The rearrangement uses TRBV5-4 and TRBJ1-1, with D possibly TRBD1 on 5 matching bases. This CDR3 comprises 15 residues. The V and J ends lost 0 bases and 7 bases respectively, with 16 bases between them. CDR1 and CDR2 from the germline V gene are SGHNT and YYREEE (reference sequence). CDR3: CASSLAGGGYGEAFF. Here the CDR3 DNA reads TGTGCCAGCAGCTTGGCGGGGGGAGGATATGGTGAAGCTTTCTTT.

V usage is TRBV28 and J usage is TRBJ2-5; tentative D call: TRBD2 (6 bases). This CDR3 has 14 residues. Germline V gives CDR1 MDHEN, CDR2 SYDVKM. Trimming stripped 5 bases from V and 7 bases from J, with 17 bases between. The CDR3 DNA follows: TGTGCCAGCAGTCCCCGGGAGTGGCTGGGGACCCAGTACTTC. Its translation: CASSPREWLGTQYF.

The CDR3 here is CASSQSGLAVNSNEQFF. CDR3 DNA sequence: TGCGCCAGCAGCCAATCGGGACTAGCGGTTAATAGTAATGAGCAGTTCTTC. This chain links TRBV4-1 with TRBJ2-1; 11 nucleotides agree with TRBD2. With 2 bases clipped from V and 7 bases from J, the junction kept 10 bases outside the gene matches. Germline loops: CDR1 MGHRA, CDR2 YSYEKL. The CDR3 spans 17 residues.

The J gene is TRBJ1-5, the V gene TRBV19, with TRBD1 matching over 10 bases. The ends lost 6 bases at V and 4 bases at J; junction bases unmatched: 6. The germline V gene has CDR1 LNHDA and CDR2 SQIVND (reference sequence). This CDR3 spans 15 amino acids. The CDR3 DNA follows: TGTGCCAGTAGGCCACCGGGACAGGGGAATCAGCCCCAGCATTTT. As protein: CASRPPGQGNQPQHF.

The V and J genes are TRBV28 and TRBJ2-3; a possible D gene is TRBD1 (6 bases). CDR1 is MDHEN and CDR2 is SYDVKM in the germline V gene. The CDR3 covers 18 residues. V was clipped by 5 bases and J by 4 bases, with 25 bases between them. CDR3 sequence: CASSRTTGHPFRADTQYF. CDR3 sequence (DNA): TGTGCCAGCAGTCGTACCACGGGACACCCCTTCCGCGCAGATACGCAGTATTTT.

The V call is TRBV5-1, the J call TRBJ2-7; D might be TRBD2 (5 bases). V gave up 3 bases and J gave up 6 bases, with 16 bases separating them. Per germline, CDR1 SGHRS and CDR2 YFSETQ. The CDR3 covers 14 residues. CDR3 nucleotides: TGCGCCAGCAGCTCCCGCGTACCCGGGGTCGAGCAGTACTTC. This translates into CASSSRVPGVEQYF.

In the case of this clone: The sample carries other DNA sequences with the same CDR3. V and J are TRBV5-1 and TRBJ2-5; D is perhaps TRBD1 (5 bases). The CDR3 runs to 13 residues. In germline, CDR1 is SGHRS, CDR2 YFSETQ. Trimming cost V 0 bases and J 4 bases, with 7 bases left between them. Here the CDR3 DNA reads TGCGCCAGCAGCTTGGATAGGGGAGAGACCCAGTACTTC. Its protein product is CASSLDRGETQYF. Drawing the rest from reference TRBV5-1 and TRBJ2-5, the complete variable domain is KAGVTQTPRYLIKTRGQQVTLSCSPISGHRSVSWYQQTPGQGLQFLFEYFSETQRNKGNFPGRFSGRQFSNSRSEMNVSTLELGDSALYLCASSLDRGETQYFGPGTRLLVL.

This chain joins TRBV6-6 and TRBJ2-1, with a possible D match to TRBD2 (5 bases). Germline values: CDR1 MNHNY, CDR2 SVGAGI (reference sequence). The length of the CDR3 is 14 residues. The germline V and J ends were trimmed by 0 bases and 5 bases, with 8 bases remaining between them. The DNA of the CDR3 is TGTGCCAGCAGTTACTCATCGGGGAACAATGAGCAGTTCTTC. It yields the protein CASSYSSGNNEQFF.

The J gene is TRBJ2-7, the V gene TRBV10-3, with TRBD2 as a possible D gene (5 bases). V was cut by 8 bases and J by 4 bases, with 9 bases left in between. The germline V gene has CDR1 ENHRY and CDR2 SYGVKD. CDR3 length: 11 residues. The chain's CDR3 is CAIGGEYEQYF. CDR3 DNA sequence: TGTGCCATCGGAGGTGAATACGAGCAGTACTTC.

The chain uses TRBV28 and TRBJ1-1, with D unresolved. CDR3 length: 12 amino acids. In germline, CDR1 is MDHEN, CDR2 SYDVKM. V was shortened by 8 bases and J by 8 bases, with 15 bases between the two germline ends. The CDR3 protein is CASLAADLEAFF. CDR3 DNA sequence: TGTGCCAGCCTAGCCGCGGACCTCGAAGCTTTCTTT.

This clone showed up just a few times. V and J are TRBV27 and TRBJ2-5; D is unresolved. CDR3 length: 11 residues. Germline V gene sequence: CDR1 MNHEY, CDR2 SMNVEV (reference sequence). V gave up 3 bases and J gave up 1 base, with 0 bases separating them. CDR3 in amino acids: CASSFQETQYF. The CDR3 DNA sequence: TGTGCCAGCAGTTTCCAAGAGACCCAGTACTTC.

The chain uses TRBV10-3 and TRBJ2-7, with D possibly matching TRBD2 (5 bases). The CDR3 contains 12 residues. Trimming pared 2 bases from V and 11 bases from J, leaving 13 bases between. Germline CDR1 and CDR2: ENHRY and SYGVKD. The CDR3 bases are TGTGCCATCAGTGAGCCTGACACCGGGGAGTACTTC. Translating it yields CAISEPDTGEYF.

DNA of the CDR3: TGTGCCAGCAGTTTAGACACTGAAGCTTTCTTT. As protein: CASSLDTEAFF. This sequence joins TRBV28 and TRBJ1-1; no firm D call. Germline CDR1 reads MDHEN; CDR2 reads SYDVKM. Trimming stripped 2 bases from V and 3 bases from J, with 1 base between. The CDR3 is 11 residues long.

The chain employs TRBV29-1 and TRBJ1-1; D call uncertain. CDR3 size: 12 residues. The V end lost 5 bases, the J end lost 4 bases, and 11 bases lay between the germline ends. Germline V lookup: CDR1 SQVTM, CDR2 ANQGSEA. The CDR3 DNA reads TGCAGCGTTTCGGGTATCGGCACTGAAGCTTTCTTT. Translating gives CSVSGIGTEAFF.

This chain joins TRBV11-3 and TRBJ1-1; D unresolved. Trimming took off 2 bases at V and 0 bases at J, with 4 bases between the two ends. The germline CDR1 and CDR2 sequences are SGHNT and YENEEA. The CDR3 is made up of 13 amino acids. The CDR3 loop is CASSLFLNTEAFF. The CDR3 nucleotides read TGTGCCAGCAGCTTATTCCTGAACACTGAAGCTTTCTTT. Variable domain in full (rest from reference TRBV11-3 and TRBJ1-1): EAGVVQSPRYKIIEKKQPVAFWCNPISGHNTLYWYLQNLGQGPELLIRYENEEAVDDSQLPKDRFSAERLKGVDSTLKIQPAELGDSAVYLCASSLFLNTEAFFGQGTRLTVV.

With respect to this clone: The same CDR3 is also encoded by other DNA sequences in this sample. V is TRBV7-9 and J is TRBJ2-3, with D uncertain. Germline values: CDR1 SEHNR, CDR2 FQNEAQ (reference sequence). This CDR3 comprises 15 residues. Trimming cost V 4 bases and J 0 bases, with 11 bases left between them. CDR3 amino acids: CASSSLGSSTDTQYF. The CDR3 bases are TGTGCCAGCAGCTCCTTGGGTTCTAGCACAGATACGCAGTATTTT.

V gene TRBV6-1 combines with J gene TRBJ2-7; tentatively, D is TRBD2 (6 bases). Per germline, CDR1 MNHNS and CDR2 SASEGT. V was trimmed by 7 bases and J by 6 bases, leaving 13 bases between them. The CDR3 is 12 amino acids. The CDR3 protein is CASNQDYAEQYF. CDR3 bases: TGTGCCAGCAACCAGGACTATGCCGAGCAGTACTTC.

This rearrangement joins TRBV5-1 to TRBJ2-1; 7 bases are a match to TRBD1. V gave up 4 bases and J gave up 13 bases; unmatched junction bases: 8. CDR1 is SGHRS, CDR2 YFSETQ, per germline. This CDR3 has 12 residues. CDR3 nucleotide sequence: TGCGCCAGCAGCCCGAGACAGGGTACCCAGTTCTTC. It specifies CASSPRQGTQFF. The full variable domain, with the rest looked up from reference TRBV5-1 and TRBJ2-1, is KAGVTQTPRYLIKTRGQQVTLSCSPISGHRSVSWYQQTPGQGLQFLFEYFSETQRNKGNFPGRFSGRQFSNSRSEMNVSTLELGDSALYLCASSPRQGTQFFGPGTRLTVL.

The chain couples TRBV19 to TRBJ1-5; 10 bases are a match to TRBD1. CDR1 LNHDA and CDR2 SQIVND come from the germline V gene (reference sequence). The CDR3 is 15 amino acids. Germline trimming cut 7 bases from V and 6 bases from J; bases unmatched to any gene: 9. CDR3 amino acids: CASNTLGQGGQPQHF. CDR3 nucleotide sequence: TGTGCCAGTAATACCCTCGGACAGGGGGGTCAGCCCCAGCATTTT.

The rearrangement links TRBV27 to TRBJ2-7; 9 bases map to TRBD2. The CDR3 length is 16 residues. V was pared by 3 bases and J by 6 bases, with 12 bases of the junction left unmatched. Germline V gives CDR1 MNHEY, CDR2 SMNVEV (reference sequence). CDR3 region: CASSFISGTSRSEQYF. The CDR3 bases are TGTGCCAGCAGTTTCATATCCGGGACTAGCAGATCCGAGCAGTACTTC.

This chain uses TRBV5-1 with TRBJ2-6; D unclear. The germline CDR1 and CDR2 sequences are SGHRS and YFSETQ. V was pared by 3 bases and J by 17 bases, with 21 bases between. The CDR3 loop spans 14 amino acids. The CDR3 DNA reads TGCGCCAGCAGCTGGAACAGAGGCTCCCGAGCCTTGACTTTC. The encoded protein is CASSWNRGSRALTF.